This record covers a single TCR beta chain. What antigen it recognizes has not been identified. No much larger clonotype is one base removed from it; base qualities were not supplied. The entry originates in a study of blood T cells in healthy people across ages (dated by TCRdb to between 2015 and 2016). In the study overall: Template switching captured roughly one uniquely barcoded TCR beta cDNA molecule per two T cells in model experiments. To avoid experimental bias, donors of different ages were randomly spread across the sequencing lanes. The study analyzed two additional independent replicas of 1 million unique cDNA reads from the same blood draw for two donors, one aged 18 to 30 and one aged 80 or older. Age-related changes in TCR beta repertoire diversity were measured in the study by deep sequencing normalized with unique cDNA molecular identifiers. The donors were split into four age groups: young (average around 15 years), middle-aged (about 40), aged (more than 55) and long-lived (roughly 80). Findings and caveats that apply to the study as a whole: Because the CMV infection status of the donors was unknown, age-related changes in expanded clonotypes may potentially have been confounded. Compared with the aged group, the long-lived group had more naive CD4+ T cells, fewer expanded clones and increased TCR diversity, suggesting age selection. A strong correlation was found between observed TCR beta diversity and the percentage of naive T cells measured by flow cytometry. As age increased, observed TCR beta diversity per million T cells dropped in a roughly linear way, and a significant reduction was already evident by age about 40. Bulk unsorted PBMC profiling prevented conclusive comparison of naive and antigen-experienced compartments. Total diversity estimates from one million sequenced T cells were considered lower bounds and underestimates.

The roughly 39 donors, aged 6 to 90 years, were systemically healthy Caucasian individuals from Russia. About 9.8 milliliters of peripheral blood were drawn from each donor into EDTA-treated Vacutainer tubes. Ficoll-Paque density-gradient centrifugation was used to isolate PBMCs, with at least 6.5 million per sample. Trizol reagent was used to extract total RNA from PBMCs, with at least 5.5 micrograms per sample. For every donor, flow cytometry on a PBMC aliquot measured the percentage of naive CD45RAhigh/CD27high T cells. Deletion took 6 bases off V and 5 bases off J, with a span of 8 bases between the germline ends. From the cysteine through the phenylalanine, the CDR3 covers 13 amino acids. The kept DNA is CDR3 alone, 39 bases in frame from the first base. CDR1 and CDR2, looked up from the germline V gene (reference sequence), are SEHNR and FQNEAQ. The receptor library was made with 5' RACE. TCRdb names Illumina HiSeq 2500 as the instrument used. A second about 7 to 11 cycle PCR used a sample-barcoded 5' primer and a J-beta primer mix. A template-switch 5' adaptor carrying 12 random nucleotides introduced a unique molecular identifier onto each TCR beta cDNA molecule. Each sample yielded at least 3 million CDR3-containing paired-end reads. First-strand cDNA was synthesized from all RNA with the Mint cDNA synthesis kit, primed by a TRBC-specific oligonucleotide. Following uracil-DNA glycosylase treatment, all cDNA underwent a first 18-cycle PCR with the universal primers M1SS and BC2_uni_R. The paper's data handling went like this. For normalization, 1 million high-quality reads were randomly selected from each sample, with every read carrying a distinct molecular identifier. Reads sharing molecular identifiers were discarded rather than binned into consensus sequences. MiTCR, with a Q25 quality threshold and the strictest error-elimination algorithm, was used for CDR3 identification, clonotype clustering and error correction. Lower-bound total TCR beta diversity was estimated with a nonparametric unseen species model using Euler transformation. The raw public data were reprocessed by TCRdb itself: fastp quality trimming at Q25, MiXCR clonotype calling, in-frame beta chains only. Merged by CDR3 protein, the rows form single entries marked with the most common genes and DNA. TCRdb's processing, not the authors' own work, is the source of the V and J calls. In this sample the table shows 800,000 to 950,000 distinct CDR3 sequences, around 48% of which occur a single time. The ten top clones hold around an eighth of the sample.

The TCR sequence derives from a man younger than 45 in good health. Specimen: blood. The chain is encoded by TRBV7-9 joined to TRBJ1-6; TRBD1 might be the D gene, on 5 matching bases. The CDR3 is CASRTENNSPLHF. The nucleotide sequence is TGTGCCAGCAGGACAGAAAATAATTCACCCCTCCACTTT.